The clone carrying this TCR beta chain was seen more than once but under ten times. Its antigen remains unidentified. These data originate in a study of post-analysis software for immune sequencing data. For the study at large: Patients with relapsing-remitting, secondary progressive and progressive-relapsing multiple sclerosis courses were all represented. General study points: Same-batch samples co-clustered strongly by F measure. TRBV5-6, TRBV5-1 and TRBV20-1 were among roughly 5 TRBV segments more frequent in patients than controls. Multiple sclerosis patients showed significantly lower normalized Chao1 diversity than controls did.

V lost 6 bases and J 4 bases, leaving 18 bases between the germline ends. The CDR3 sequence is 15 residues long. cDNA libraries of TCR beta carried unique molecular identifiers. T cells numbering about 1 to 11 million yielded some 520,000 cDNA molecules. TCRdb used MiXCR to reprocess the PCR reads, holding one entry per CDR3 protein. The sample gives about half a million distinct CDR3 sequences, under 40% of which show up once; 6% is in the top ten. This TCR derives from a girl younger than 18 with multiple sclerosis. The chain joins TRBV12-3 or TRBV12-4 to TRBJ1-2; TRBD1 is a possible D gene (6 bases). Sequenced sample: blood. Here the CDR3 DNA reads TGTGCCAGCAGATTTGCCGGGGGGCACCCCTATGGCTACACCTTC. Protein sequence: CASRFAGGHPYGYTF.